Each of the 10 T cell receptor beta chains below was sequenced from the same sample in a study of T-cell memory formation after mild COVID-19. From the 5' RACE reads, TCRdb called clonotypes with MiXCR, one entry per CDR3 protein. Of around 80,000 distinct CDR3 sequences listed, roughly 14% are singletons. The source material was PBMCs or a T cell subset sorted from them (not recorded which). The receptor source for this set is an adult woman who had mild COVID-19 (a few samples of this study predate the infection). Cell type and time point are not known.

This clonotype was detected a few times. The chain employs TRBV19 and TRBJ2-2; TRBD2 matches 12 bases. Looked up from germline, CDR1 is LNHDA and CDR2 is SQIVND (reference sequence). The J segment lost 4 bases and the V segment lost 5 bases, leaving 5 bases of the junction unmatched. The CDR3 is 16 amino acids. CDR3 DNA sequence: TGTGCCAGTAGTCTAGCGGGAGGGCTTGGCACCGGGGAGCTGTTTTTT. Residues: CASSLAGGLGTGELFF.

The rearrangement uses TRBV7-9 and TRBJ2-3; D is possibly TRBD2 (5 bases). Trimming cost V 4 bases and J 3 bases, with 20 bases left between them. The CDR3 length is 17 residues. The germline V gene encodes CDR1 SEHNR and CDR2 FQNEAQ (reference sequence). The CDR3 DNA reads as TGTGCCAGCAGCTCCTCAAGTGAGGGAGCCGTGACAGATACGCAGTATTTT. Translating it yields CASSSSSEGAVTDTQYF.

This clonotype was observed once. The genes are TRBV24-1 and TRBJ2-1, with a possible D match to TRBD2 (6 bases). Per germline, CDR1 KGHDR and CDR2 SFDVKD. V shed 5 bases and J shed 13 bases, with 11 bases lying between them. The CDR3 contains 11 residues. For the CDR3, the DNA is TGTGCCACCAGTGGTTCGGGAGAACAGTTCTTC. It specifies CATSGSGEQFF.

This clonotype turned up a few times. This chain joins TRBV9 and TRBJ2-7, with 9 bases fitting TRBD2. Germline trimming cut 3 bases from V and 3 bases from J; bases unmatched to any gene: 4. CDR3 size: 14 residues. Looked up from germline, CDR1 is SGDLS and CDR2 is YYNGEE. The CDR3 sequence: CASSALTSGYEQYF. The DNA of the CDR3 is TGTGCCAGCAGCGCTCTGACTAGCGGCTACGAGCAGTACTTC.

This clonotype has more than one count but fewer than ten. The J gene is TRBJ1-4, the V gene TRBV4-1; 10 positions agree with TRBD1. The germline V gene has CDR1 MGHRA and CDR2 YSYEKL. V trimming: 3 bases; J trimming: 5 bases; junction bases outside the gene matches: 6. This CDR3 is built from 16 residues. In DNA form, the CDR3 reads TGCGCCAGCAGCCAGATTACGGGACAGGGGAATGAAAAACTGTTTTTT. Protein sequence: CASSQITGQGNEKLFF.

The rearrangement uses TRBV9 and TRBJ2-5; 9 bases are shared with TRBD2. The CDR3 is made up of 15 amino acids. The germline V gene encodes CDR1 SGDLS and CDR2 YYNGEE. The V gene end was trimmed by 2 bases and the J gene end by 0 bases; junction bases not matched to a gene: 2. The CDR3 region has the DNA TGTGCCAGCAGCGTCTCTAGCGGGGACCAAGAGACCCAGTACTTC. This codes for CASSVSSGDQETQYF. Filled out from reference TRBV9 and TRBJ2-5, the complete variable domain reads DSGVTQTPKHLITATGQRVTLRCSPRSGDLSVYWYQQSLDQGLQFLIQYYNGEERAKGNILERFSAQQFPDLHSELNLSSLELGDSALYFCASSVSSGDQETQYFGPGTRLLVL.

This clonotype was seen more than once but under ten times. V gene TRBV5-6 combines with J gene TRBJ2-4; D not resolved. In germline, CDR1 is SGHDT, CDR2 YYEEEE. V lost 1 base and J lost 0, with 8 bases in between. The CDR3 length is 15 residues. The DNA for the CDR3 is TGTGCCAGCAGCTTGTTTACTGAAGCCAAAAACATTCAGTACTTC. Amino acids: CASSLFTEAKNIQYF.

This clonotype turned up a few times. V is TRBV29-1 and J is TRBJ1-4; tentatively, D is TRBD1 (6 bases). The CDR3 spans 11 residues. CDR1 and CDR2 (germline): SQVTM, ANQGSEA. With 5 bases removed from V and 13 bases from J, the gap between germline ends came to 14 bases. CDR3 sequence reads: CSVRGQYGLFF. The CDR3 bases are TGCAGCGTTCGAGGACAGTACGGACTGTTTTTT.

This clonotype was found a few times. In DNA, the CDR3 is TGTGCCAGCAGCCAAGACGATGCGCCTAACGGGGATACGCAGTATTTT. Translated: CASSQDDAPNGDTQYF. V is TRBV4-2 and J is TRBJ2-3; D remains unclear. Germline lookup yields CDR1 LGHNA and CDR2 YNFKEQ. V was clipped by 0 bases and J by 6 bases, with 16 bases between them. This CDR3 is built from 16 residues.

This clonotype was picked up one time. This CDR3 reads CASSGVGAFDPYNEQFF. CDR3 DNA sequence: TGTGCCAGCAGCGGCGTGGGGGCGTTCGACCCCTACAATGAGCAGTTCTTC. V usage is TRBV9 and J usage is TRBJ2-1; maybe TRBD1 (6 bases). CDR1 is SGDLS, CDR2 YYNGEE, per germline. Trimming took 3 bases from V and 2 from J, leaving 18 bases between them. The CDR3 extends over 17 amino acids.